Below, one TCR beta chain is given with its context. This sample is drawn from a study of blood T cell repertoires in COVID-19. Study background: The origin of the acute and convalescent COVID-19 samples was the United States, Italy and Spain. PBMCs, B-cell-depleted T cells, or T cells were the source of the cDNA or gDNA that made up the material.

The table came from immunoSEQ multiplex PCR; TCRdb's copy has only in-frame clones and leaves some out. This table has about 160,000 clones, approximately 84% appearing once. Seattle's enrolled individuals joined amid active infection and were then monitored longitudinally. Germline loops: CDR1 LGHNA, CDR2 YSLEER. J lost 4 bases, V lost 0 bases, and 6 bases had no gene match. The CDR3 sequence is 16 residues long. The source is a woman aged 45-65 years with COVID-19, enrolled during active disease. The rearrangement joins TRBV4-3 to TRBJ2-1; 7 positions match TRBD2. Sequenced input: peripheral blood. CDR3 residues: CASSQEPAGPYNEQFF. The CDR3 nucleotides are TGCGCCAGCAGCCAAGAACCAGCGGGGCCATACAATGAGCAGTTCTTC.